Listed here is a single T cell receptor beta chain. These data originate in a study of technical replicates of blood from a handful of donors. Using immunoSEQ multiplex PCR, the repertoire was profiled, and TCRdb retains in-frame clones only, with some absent. Of tens of thousands of clones listed, approximately 94% are singletons. V was trimmed by 10 bases and J by 3 bases, leaving 24 bases between them. The V gene's germline CDR1 is SGHAT and CDR2 FQNNGV. This CDR3 is built from 17 residues. The receptor was derived from a human donor in good health. The V gene is TRBV11-2, the J gene TRBJ2-2; the D gene is possibly TRBD2 (5 bases). Sequencing was carried out using T cells isolated from PBMCs. This chain's CDR3 is CATRVGSWEPDTGELFF. The CDR3 DNA reads as TGTGCCACCCGGGTGGGATCGTGGGAGCCCGACACCGGGGAGCTGTTTTTT.